Shown below are 30 T cell receptor beta chains from a single sample sequenced in a study of T cells after somatic rescue of genetic block. Clones were read by immunoSEQ multiplex PCR, and TCRdb kept only the in-frame ones, dropping some. The sample contains approximately 10,000 clones, roughly 70% of which appear only once. The sequencing input was peripheral blood mononuclear cells (PBMCs). The receptors shown here come from a boy younger than 18.

The table lists this clone with a count of one. This chain connects TRBV7-9 to TRBJ2-1, with D maybe TRBD2 (5 bases). The V gene lost 5 bases and the J gene lost 8 bases, with 16 bases spanning the gap. CDR1 SEHNR and CDR2 FQNEAQ come from the germline V gene (reference sequence). The CDR3 has 14 residues. The CDR3 DNA reads as TGTGCCAGCAGCCGAAGTGCGGGCGGCGATGAGCAGTTCTTC. Translated: CASSRSAGGDEQFF.

This clone was counted a single time. V gene TRBV5-1 combines with J gene TRBJ1-5; D is unresolved. CDR1 and CDR2 (germline): SGHRS, YFSETQ. The germline V and J ends were trimmed by 0 bases and 6 bases, with 10 bases remaining between them. CDR3 length equals 14 residues. In DNA, the CDR3 is TGCGCCAGCAGCTTGGAAGCGGGAAGTCAGCCCCAGCATTTT. Translation: CASSLEAGSQPQHF.

The rearrangement uses TRBV5-1 and TRBJ2-3; D perhaps matches TRBD2 (5 bases). Per the germline V gene, CDR1 is SGHRS and CDR2 is YFSETQ. V gave up 1 base and J gave up 3 bases, with 21 bases separating them. This CDR3 has 18 residues. Here the CDR3 reads CASSLRSSEEGFTDTQYF. As DNA, the CDR3 is TGCGCCAGCAGCTTGAGGTCCAGTGAAGAGGGTTTTACAGATACGCAGTATTTT. The full variable domain, rest sourced from reference TRBV5-1 and TRBJ2-3, is KAGVTQTPRYLIKTRGQQVTLSCSPISGHRSVSWYQQTPGQGLQFLFEYFSETQRNKGNFPGRFSGRQFSNSRSEMNVSTLELGDSALYLCASSLRSSEEGFTDTQYFGPGTRLTVL.

This clone was seen a few times. This chain connects TRBV5-1 to TRBJ2-1; D is perhaps TRBD1 (8 bases). Per the germline V gene, CDR1 is SGHRS and CDR2 is YFSETQ. The CDR3 is 17 residues long. Trimming removed 0 bases at V and 9 bases at J, with 22 bases between. This CDR3 is CASSLGPGQAGAVEQFF. The CDR3 DNA reads TGCGCCAGCAGCTTGGGCCCGGGACAGGCGGGGGCTGTTGAGCAGTTCTTC.

The J gene is TRBJ1-1, the V gene TRBV28; 7 bases line up with TRBD1. The CDR3 length is 14 residues. Germline V gives CDR1 MDHEN, CDR2 SYDVKM. V was clipped by 5 bases and J by 6 bases; unmatched bases: 9. The CDR3 sequence is CASSISGQPPEAFF. The CDR3 DNA reads TGTGCCAGCAGTATCTCGGGACAGCCACCTGAAGCTTTCTTT.

This clone has more than one count but fewer than ten. The rearrangement uses TRBV7-8 and TRBJ2-2; D unclear. The V and J ends lost 3 bases and 2 bases respectively, with 19 bases between them. Germline V gives CDR1 SGHVS, CDR2 FQNEAQ. The CDR3 extends over 18 amino acids. CDR3 residues: CASSFPGRIPLNTGELFF. DNA of the CDR3: TGTGCCAGCAGCTTTCCGGGTCGTATCCCCTTAAACACCGGGGAGCTGTTTTTT.

The genes are TRBV28 and TRBJ2-7, with 8 nucleotides matching TRBD1. Trimming at V came to 6 bases and at J to 1 base, leaving 5 bases not matched to a gene. Per the germline V gene, CDR1 is MDHEN and CDR2 is SYDVKM. The CDR3 contains 14 residues. The CDR3, as DNA: TGTGCCAGCAGGATCCGGACAGGGTCCTACGAGCAGTACTTC. Translation gives CASRIRTGSYEQYF.

Points on this clone: The sample holds other DNA sequences that translate to the same CDR3. The V gene is TRBV6-5, the J gene TRBJ1-2; tentatively, D is TRBD1 (5 bases). CDR1 and CDR2 (germline): MNHEY, SVGAGI. Trimming shortened V by 2 bases and J by 4 bases, and 11 bases separated the two germline ends. The CDR3 covers 14 residues. This CDR3 is CASSYRQGGYGYTF. The CDR3 DNA is TGTGCCAGCAGTTACCGGCAGGGAGGCTATGGCTACACCTTC.

The V call is TRBV6-6, the J call TRBJ1-2; the D is unclear. The germline CDR1 and CDR2 sequences are MNHNY and SVGAGI (reference sequence). This CDR3 is built from 13 residues. V was cut by 0 bases and J by 8 bases, with 10 bases left in between. The CDR3 protein is CASSYSRMGGYTF. The CDR3 bases are TGTGCCAGCAGTTACTCACGGATGGGGGGCTACACCTTC.

This sequence joins TRBV6-6 and TRBJ1-1; D is perhaps TRBD1 (6 bases). From germline, CDR1 is MNHNY and CDR2 SVGAGI (reference sequence). V gave up 7 bases and J gave up 11 bases, with 17 bases separating them. CDR3 size: 12 residues. The CDR3 reads CASKSGRGSAFF. For the CDR3, the DNA is TGTGCCAGCAAATCGGGAAGGGGGAGCGCTTTCTTT.

Of note for this clone: The junction departs from the called germline gene at one end, perhaps through a read error. This chain joins TRBV28 and TRBJ1-6; D gene unclear. The CDR3 spans 13 residues. The germline V gene encodes CDR1 MDHEN and CDR2 SYDVKM. The CDR3 sequence: CASWPSYTSPLHF. As DNA, the CDR3 is TGTGCCAGTTGGCCAAGCTATACTTCACCCCTCCACTTT.

This clone showed up just a few times. V gene TRBV10-2 combines with J gene TRBJ2-1, with TRBD2 matching 11 bases. The CDR3 has 16 residues. Per germline, CDR1 WSHSY and CDR2 SAAADI. Losses at the gene ends were 6 bases for V and 7 bases for J; bases not matched to a gene: 11. The DNA for the CDR3 is TGCGCCAGCAGCTCTAGGGGACTAGCGGAGGTTAATGAGCAGTTCTTC. Translating it yields CASSSRGLAEVNEQFF.

The CDR3 coding sequence is TGTGCCAGCAGCTTAGATTGGGGAAGGAACACTGAAGCTTTCTTT. Amino acids: CASSLDWGRNTEAFF. The gene calls are TRBV11-2 and TRBJ1-1; D is ambiguous. Trimming removed 0 bases at V and 1 base at J, with 9 bases between. Germline V gene lookup returns CDR1 SGHAT and CDR2 FQNNGV. CDR3 length: 15 amino acids.

The V call is TRBV18, the J call TRBJ2-3; the D gene is possibly TRBD2 (5 bases). The CDR3 has 14 residues. Trimming left V 3 bases short and J 4 bases short, with 11 bases between. Germline V lookup: CDR1 KGHSH, CDR2 LQKENI. The CDR3 loop is CASSPGSGADTQYF. The CDR3 region has the DNA TGTGCCAGCTCACCGGGGAGCGGCGCAGATACGCAGTATTTT.

The chain recombines TRBV5-1 with TRBJ1-6; no clear D. The CDR3 spans 15 residues. Germline assignment: CDR1 SGHRS and CDR2 YFSETQ. Trimming stripped 5 bases from V and 11 bases from J, with 20 bases between. The CDR3 coding sequence is TGCGCCAGCAGTTCCGTAGAAGGACCCTATACACCCCTCCACTTT. It yields the protein CASSSVEGPYTPLHF.

The rearrangement joins TRBV15 to TRBJ2-3, with D possibly TRBD2 on 5 matching bases. CDR1 is LNHNV, CDR2 YYDKDF, per germline (reference sequence). The CDR3 totals 15 residues. The germline V and J ends were trimmed by 1 base and 2 bases, with 10 bases remaining between them. CDR3: CATSRGRELTDTQYF. CDR3 in DNA: TGTGCCACCAGCAGAGGAAGGGAGCTCACAGATACGCAGTATTTT.

The chain is built from TRBV7-9 and TRBJ2-5; 7 bases fit TRBD1. The CDR3 consists of 15 residues. Germline-derived CDR1 and CDR2 are SEHNR and FQNEAQ (reference sequence). With V trimmed by 3 bases and J by 5 bases, 9 bases remained unmatched. CDR3 sequence reads: CASSFRQGEGETQYF. The CDR3 nucleotides read TGTGCCAGCAGCTTCCGACAGGGTGAAGGGGAGACCCAGTACTTC.

V and J are TRBV15 and TRBJ2-7; TRBD1 aligns across 10 bases. Germline-derived CDR1 and CDR2 are LNHNV and YYDKDF (reference sequence). J gave up 1 base and V 0 bases, and 3 bases lay outside the gene matches. This CDR3 has 16 residues. Written as DNA, the CDR3 is TGTGCCACCAGCAGAGAGGACAGGGGGAGTTCCTACGAGCAGTACTTC. It encodes CATSREDRGSSYEQYF.

The chain employs TRBV28 and TRBJ2-1; 7 nucleotides match TRBD2. This CDR3 is 16 amino acids long. With V trimmed by 4 bases and J by 5 bases, 11 bases remained unmatched. From germline, CDR1 is MDHEN and CDR2 SYDVKM. CDR3 amino acids: CASSSPPSGFHNEQFF. CDR3 nucleotide sequence: TGTGCCAGCAGTTCCCCTCCTAGCGGCTTTCACAATGAGCAGTTCTTC.

The V gene is TRBV7-3, the J gene TRBJ1-3; D unresolved. Trimming removed 5 bases from V and 4 bases from J, with 9 bases in between. Germline lookup yields CDR1 SGHTA and CDR2 FQGTGA. The CDR3 spans 13 residues. The CDR3 protein is CASSLLPGNTIYF. CDR3 coding DNA: TGTGCCAGCAGCCTCCTCCCGGGAAACACCATATATTTT.

The chain uses TRBV5-1 and TRBJ1-2; D perhaps matches TRBD1 (5 bases). This CDR3 region has 14 residues. CDR1 is SGHRS and CDR2 is YFSETQ in the germline V gene. V shed 4 bases and J shed 4 bases, with 14 bases lying between them. Written as DNA, the CDR3 is TGCGCCAGCAGCCATTCGGGGGTTCCCTATGGCTACACCTTC. This codes for CASSHSGVPYGYTF.

This clone was recorded only once. CDR3 DNA sequence: TGTGCCAGCAGTTTATATGGTTACGAGCAGTACTTC. Its translation: CASSLYGYEQYF. The genes are TRBV28 and TRBJ2-7; D remains unclear. Germline V gene data show CDR1 as MDHEN and CDR2 as SYDVKM. This CDR3 has 12 amino acids. The V and J ends lost 1 base and 4 bases respectively, with 5 bases between them.

V gene TRBV28 combines with J gene TRBJ1-5; no clear D. The CDR3 is 13 residues long. CDR1 MDHEN and CDR2 SYDVKM come from the germline V gene. Trimming took 4 bases from V and 3 from J, leaving 7 bases between them. CDR3 DNA sequence: TGTGCCAGCAGTTCCCCGGTCAATCAGCCCCAGCATTTT. As protein: CASSSPVNQPQHF.

The chain carries TRBV30 and TRBJ1-1; 7 bases are a match to TRBD1. V was clipped by 3 bases and J by 0 bases; unmatched bases: 10. Germline CDR1 is GTSNPN and CDR2 is SVGIG (reference sequence). The length of the CDR3 is 16 residues. CDR3 coding DNA: TGTGCCTGGAGGAAAATTTCAGGGGGTCTGAACACTGAAGCTTTCTTT. It translates to CAWRKISGGLNTEAFF. The whole variable domain, filled in from reference TRBV30 and TRBJ1-1, reads SQTIHQWPATLVQPVGSPLSLECTVEGTSNPNLYWYRQAAGRGLQLLFYSVGIGQISSEVPQNLSASRPQDRQFILSSKKLLLSDSGFYLCAWRKISGGLNTEAFFGQGTRLTVV.

This clone showed up just a few times. V usage is TRBV7-9 and J usage is TRBJ2-7; 10 bases map to TRBD1. Germline V gives CDR1 SEHNR, CDR2 FQNEAQ (reference sequence). J gave up 6 bases and V 5 bases, and 7 bases lay outside the gene matches. This CDR3 region has 14 residues. CDR3 sequence (DNA): TGTGCCAGCAGCGAGTGGACAGGGGGAGTCGAGCAGTACTTC. Translation: CASSEWTGGVEQYF. Full variable domain (outside the CDR3, taken from reference TRBV7-9 and TRBJ2-7): DTGVSQNPRHKITKRGQNVTFRCDPISEHNRLYWYRQTLGQGPEFLTYFQNEAQLEKSRLLSDRFSAERPKGSFSTLEIQRTEQGDSAMYLCASSEWTGGVEQYFGPGTRLTVT.

The chain couples TRBV5-6 to TRBJ2-7; 8 nucleotides match TRBD2. J was trimmed by 1 base and V by 0 bases; bases with no gene match: 6. Germline V lookup: CDR1 SGHDT, CDR2 YYEEEE. The CDR3 totals 16 residues. The CDR3 coding sequence is TGTGCCAGCAGCTTGGATCCCAGCGGGAGTTCCTACGAGCAGTACTTC. Translating it yields CASSLDPSGSSYEQYF. The variable domain in full, completed from reference TRBV5-6 and TRBJ2-7, reads DAGVTQSPTHLIKTRGQQVTLRCSPKSGHDTVSWYQQALGQGPQFIFQYYEEEERQRGNFPDRFSGHQFPNYSSELNVNALLLGDSALYLCASSLDPSGSSYEQYFGPGTRLTVT.

The chain has TRBV10-2 and TRBJ1-1; 8 bases align to TRBD1. CDR1 WSHSY and CDR2 SAAADI come from the germline V gene. The CDR3 covers 13 residues. Trimming cost V 6 bases and J 1 base; bases outside gene matches: 1. Here the CDR3 DNA reads TGCGCCAGCAGCGGACAGGGGAACACTGAAGCTTTCTTT. This codes for CASSGQGNTEAFF.

This clone is a singleton in its sample. The chain recombines TRBV19 with TRBJ2-3; the D gene could be TRBD1 or TRBD2 (5 bases each). V was shortened by 5 bases and J by 4 bases, with 22 bases between the two germline ends. The CDR3 covers 17 residues. The germline V gene encodes CDR1 LNHDA and CDR2 SQIVND (reference sequence). In DNA, the CDR3 is TGTGCCAGTAGTTTCTGGGCCGGGACGTCCGGTCCAGATACGCAGTATTTT. Protein sequence: CASSFWAGTSGPDTQYF.

The chain joins TRBV7-9 to TRBJ2-7; 7 bases match TRBD1. J gave up 0 bases and V 5 bases, and 7 bases lay outside the gene matches. CDR1 is SEHNR, CDR2 FQNEAQ, per germline (reference sequence). This CDR3 is built from 15 residues. CDR3 protein: CASSHRQGYSYEQYF. The CDR3 nucleotides are TGTGCCAGCAGCCACCGACAGGGCTACTCCTACGAGCAGTACTTC.

As DNA, the CDR3 is TGTGCCAGCAGCTTAGCTCTCTATGACAGCTTGAACACTGAAGCTTTCTTT. This codes for CASSLALYDSLNTEAFF. This rearrangement joins TRBV7-8 to TRBJ1-1, with a weak D call TRBD1 (5 bases). Germline lookup yields CDR1 SGHVS and CDR2 FQNEAQ. This CDR3 comprises 17 residues. The germline V and J ends were trimmed by 0 bases and 0 bases, with 14 bases remaining between them.